The sample holds one count of the clone carrying this TCR beta chain. In the PCR, 60 Vbeta and 13 Jbeta primers were used. Sequencing was performed with immunoSEQ multiplex PCR; in TCRdb, only in-frame clones are kept and a portion is missing. There are roughly 150,000 clones in the sample; around 79% occur only once, and around 0.7% lies in the top ten. The data derive from a study of cytomegalovirus exposure and HLA in healthy donors. All donors participated as healthy donors of bone marrow. Sequencing input: PBMCs. This clonotype originated in a male donor in good health and CMV-seronegative.

This CDR3 reads CATARVFDSTEAFF. CDR3 nucleotide sequence: TGTGCCACCGCCAGAGTCTTCGACAGCACTGAAGCTTTCTTT. The chain has TRBV15 and TRBJ1-1; D perhaps matches TRBD1 (5 bases). Per the germline V gene, CDR1 is LNHNV and CDR2 is YYDKDF (reference sequence). The CDR3 totals 14 residues. Between the trimmed V and J ends, which lost 8 bases and 4 bases, there was a span of 17 bases.